These T cell receptor beta chains were read from a single sample in a study of blood T cell repertoires in COVID-19. Some clones are missing from TCRdb's copy, which holds only in-frame ones; the method was immunoSEQ multiplex PCR. Of more than 95,000 clones detected, about 88% appear once; the ten largest clones hold roughly 5.3%. Sequenced sample: peripheral blood. The receptors were gathered from a human donor in a cohort sampled during active COVID-19. CDR3s include the opening cysteine and the closing phenylalanine or tryptophan. The D gene is left open where the match is weak. For some rows the clone size is stated as once, few or many, or as a class when expanded; others skip it.

J gene,V gene,clone size,D gene,CDR3 length,CDR3 protein,CDR3 DNA
TRBJ2-3,TRBV6-1,-,TRBD2,19,CASSEHHRGTSGSPDTQYF,TGTGCCAGCAGTGAGCACCACCGAGGGACTAGCGGGAGCCCAGATACGCAGTATTTT
TRBJ2-1,TRBV15,-,TRBD2,16,CATSRDGLAGVYEQFF,TGTGCCACCAGCAGAGACGGGCTAGCGGGAGTATATGAGCAGTTCTTC
TRBJ1-2,TRBV6-1,-,-,13,CASSEGGLYGYTF,TGTGCCAGCAGTGAAGGTGGCCTCTATGGCTACACCTTC
TRBJ1-5,TRBV6-2/TRBV6-3,few,TRBD1,19,CASSSSIRGTGSSNQPQHF,TGTGCCAGCAGTTCCTCTATTAGGGGGACAGGGAGCAGCAATCAGCCCCAGCATTTT
TRBJ2-7,TRBV2,-,-,14,CASSDGGTYGEQYF,TGTGCCAGCAGTGACGGCGGGACCTACGGAGAGCAGTACTTC
TRBJ1-2,TRBV7-2,-,-,14,CASSLADGNYGYTF,TGTGCCAGCAGCCTTGCCGACGGGAACTATGGCTACACCTTC
TRBJ2-5,TRBV6-5,-,-,14,CASSSIAKQETQYF,TGTGCCAGCAGTTCCATAGCGAAACAAGAGACCCAGTACTTC
TRBJ1-4,TRBV28,-,-,16,CASSFTMGASDEKLFF,TGTGCCAGCAGTTTTACAATGGGGGCTTCGGATGAAAAACTGTTTTTT
TRBJ1-1,TRBV5-6,-,-,11,CASSSGFEAFF,TGTGCCAGCAGCTCGGGGTTTGAAGCTTTCTTT
TRBJ1-1,TRBV28,-,-,13,CATQSGANTEAFF,TGTGCCACCCAGAGTGGGGCGAACACTGAAGCTTTCTTT
TRBJ1-2,TRBV14,once,-,16,CASSQVPYRTNYGYTF,TGTGCCAGCAGCCAAGTTCCTTACAGAACCAACTATGGCTACACCTTC
TRBJ1-1,TRBV19,-,-,14,CASRTLQGSPEAFF,TGTGCCAGTAGAACCCTCCAGGGGAGCCCAGAAGCTTTCTTT
TRBJ1-2,TRBV6-5,-,TRBD1,14,CASSLGGQSSGYTF,TGTGCCAGCAGTTTAGGGGGCCAGTCTTCTGGCTACACCTTC
TRBJ2-3,TRBV6-6,-,-,13,CASSVWTADTQYF,TGTGCCAGCAGTGTCTGGACAGCGGATACGCAGTATTTT
TRBJ1-2,TRBV19,-,TRBD1,14,CASSILGQGYGYTF,TGTGCCAGTAGTATTTTGGGACAGGGCTATGGCTACACCTTC
TRBJ1-3,TRBV9,-,-,16,CASSVVPYNSGNTIYF,TGTGCCAGCAGCGTAGTCCCTTATAACTCTGGAAACACCATATATTTT
TRBJ1-1,TRBV4-1,-,-,14,CASSFGRGGTEAFF,TGCGCCAGCAGCTTCGGACGGGGAGGAACTGAAGCTTTCTTT
TRBJ2-7,TRBV19,-,TRBD1,15,CASSVGRDRLYEQYF,TGTGCCAGTTCGGTGGGGCGGGACAGGTTATACGAGCAGTACTTC
TRBJ1-1,TRBV13,-,-,16,CASSPPEGGLNTEAFF,TGTGCCAGCAGCCCCCCCGAGGGTGGGTTGAACACTGAAGCTTTCTTT
TRBJ1-1,TRBV29-1,-,TRBD1,14,CSVDLGTANTEAFF,TGCAGCGTTGACCTCGGGACAGCTAACACTGAAGCTTTCTTT
TRBJ2-6,TRBV28,-,-,15,CASLEWGAGANVLTF,TGTGCCAGTCTCGAATGGGGGGCTGGGGCCAACGTCCTGACTTTC
TRBJ1-1,TRBV19,-,-,12,CASSGVVTEAFF,TGTGCCAGTTCAGGGGTTGTGACTGAAGCTTTCTTT
TRBJ2-7,TRBV13,-,-,16,CASSPGPSGGRYEQYF,TGTGCCAGCAGCCCGGGGCCGAGTGGGGGGAGGTACGAGCAGTACTTC
TRBJ2-7,TRBV11-2,-,-,15,CASSLGEVPVYEQYF,TGTGCCAGCAGCTTAGGTGAGGTACCGGTCTACGAGCAGTACTTC
TRBJ2-7,TRBV19,-,TRBD1,14,CASSLRTGGYEQYF,TGTGCCAGTAGTCTAAGGACAGGGGGCTACGAGCAGTACTTC
TRBJ2-2,TRBV2,-,TRBD1,15,CATSPGTGRTGELFF,TGTGCCACCTCACCCGGGACAGGGCGGACCGGGGAGCTGTTTTTT